This passage covers 5 T cell receptor beta chains from one sample sequenced in a study of T cell responses to AZD1222 COVID-19 vaccine. Assay: immunoSEQ multiplex PCR; the TCRdb copy retains only in-frame clones and omits some. Among about 100,000 clones listed, about 88% were seen once. Sequenced here: peripheral blood, sampled on day 0 of AZD1222 vaccination. All receptors come from an adult in good health.

The CDR3 nucleotides are TGCGCCAGCAATCCAGGGACTAGGGCATACAATGAGCAGTTCTTC. Protein sequence: CASNPGTRAYNEQFF. The chain employs TRBV4-1 and TRBJ2-1; 8 bases map to TRBD2. From germline, CDR1 is MGHRA and CDR2 YSYEKL. The CDR3 length is 15 residues. After removal of 7 bases from V and 4 bases from J, the junction contained 9 bases not matched to a gene.

The chain is built from TRBV28 and TRBJ1-1; D is perhaps TRBD1 (5 bases). The CDR3 is made up of 14 amino acids. The germline V and J ends were trimmed by 7 bases and 0 bases, with 12 bases remaining between them. Germline assignment: CDR1 MDHEN and CDR2 SYDVKM. CDR3 sequence reads: CASIGAPVNTEAFF. The CDR3, as DNA: TGTGCCAGCATAGGGGCCCCGGTGAACACTGAAGCTTTCTTT.

This clone was seen just once. The chain uses TRBV4-1 and TRBJ1-1; D remains ambiguous. V was shortened by 1 base and J by 1 base, with 13 bases between the two germline ends. This CDR3 has 16 residues. Per germline, CDR1 MGHRA and CDR2 YSYEKL. CDR3 amino acids: CASSQVRLRRNTEAFF. The CDR3 nucleotides read TGCGCCAGCAGCCAAGTACGTCTCAGAAGGAACACTGAAGCTTTCTTT.

The chain recombines TRBV18 with TRBJ1-3, with D possibly being TRBD1 (5 bases). Germline CDR1 is KGHSH and CDR2 is LQKENI. The CDR3 spans 17 residues. V lost 1 base to trimming and J lost 3 bases, with 16 bases between them. Written as DNA, the CDR3 is TGTGCCAGCTCACCACGGAAGGCTGGGGGGGATGGAAACACCATATATTTT. Amino acids: CASSPRKAGGDGNTIYF.

The chain couples TRBV29-1 to TRBJ1-3, with D tentatively TRBD1 (6 bases). V was shortened by 4 bases and J by 9 bases, with 13 bases between the two germline ends. The CDR3 totals 12 residues. Germline values: CDR1 SQVTM, CDR2 ANQGSEA. CDR3 in amino acids: CSVGDEGVTIYF. In DNA, the CDR3 is TGCAGCGTTGGGGACGAGGGGGTCACCATATATTTT.